This T cell receptor beta chain came from a study of blood T cell repertoires in COVID-19. Per the study methods: Reference gene primer amplification gave estimated nucleated cell counts. Only in-frame clones appear in the TCRdb table, and some are missing; sequencing was by immunoSEQ multiplex PCR. V and J calls and clone size are as listed in that table; D and trimming were resolved from the DNA. The sample shows about 70,000 clones, about 84% of them seen only once. The sequence was obtained from a woman aged 55-70 years with acute or convalescent COVID-19. Input material: peripheral blood.

The CDR3 coding sequence is TGCGCCAGCAGACCTACAGGGAACTATGGCTACACCTTC. Translation: CASRPTGNYGYTF. The chain links TRBV4-1 to TRBJ1-2, with D possibly matching TRBD1 (6 bases). The CDR3 is made up of 13 amino acids. Trimming stripped 6 bases from V and 2 bases from J, with 10 bases between. From germline, CDR1 is MGHRA and CDR2 YSYEKL.